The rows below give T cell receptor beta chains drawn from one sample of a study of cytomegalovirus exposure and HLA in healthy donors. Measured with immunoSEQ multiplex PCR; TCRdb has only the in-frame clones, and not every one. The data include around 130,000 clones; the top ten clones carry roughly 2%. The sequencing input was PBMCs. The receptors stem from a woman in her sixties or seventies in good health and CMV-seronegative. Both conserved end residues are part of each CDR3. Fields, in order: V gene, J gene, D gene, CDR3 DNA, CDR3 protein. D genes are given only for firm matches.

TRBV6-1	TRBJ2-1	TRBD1	TGTGCCAGCCTACCTGGGACAGGGGGGGACAATGAGCAGTTCTTC	CASLPGTGGDNEQFF
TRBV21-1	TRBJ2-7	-	TGTGCCAGCAGCAAAGGCAGGGAATACTACAGGGCTTACGAGCAGTACTTC	CASSKGREYYRAYEQYF
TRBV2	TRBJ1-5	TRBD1	TGTGCCAGCAGTCTGCAGGGGGCAGGGCAGCCCCAGCATTTT	CASSLQGAGQPQHF
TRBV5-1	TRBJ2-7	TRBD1	TGCGCCAGCAGCCCGGGACAGGGGGTTGAAGAGCAGTACTTC	CASSPGQGVEEQYF
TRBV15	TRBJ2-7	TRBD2	TGTGCCACCAGCCCTGGAAGTTGGCTAGCGGAAGACGAGCAGTACTTC	CATSPGSWLAEDEQYF
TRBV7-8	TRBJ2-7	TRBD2	TGTGCCAGCAGCTTTCTAGCGGGATCCTACGAGCAGTACTTC	CASSFLAGSYEQYF
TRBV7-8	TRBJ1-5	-	TGTGCCAGCAGCCTGACAGGAGCGTCTAGCAATCAGCCCCAGCATTTT	CASSLTGASSNQPQHF
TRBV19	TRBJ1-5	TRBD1	TGTGCCAGTAGTCTCAGCGTGGGACAGGGGATACATAGCAATCAGCCCCAGCATTTT	CASSLSVGQGIHSNQPQHF
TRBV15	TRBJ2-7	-	TGTGCCACCAGCAGAGAGGGACAACTTTCCTACGAGCAGTACTTC	CATSREGQLSYEQYF
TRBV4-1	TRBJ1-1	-	TGCGCCAGCAGCCAAGATAGGAACACTGAAGCTTTCTTT	CASSQDRNTEAFF
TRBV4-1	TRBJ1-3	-	TGCGCCAGCAGCCAAGTGGGCGCGGCGGGCAACACCATATATTTT	CASSQVGAAGNTIYF
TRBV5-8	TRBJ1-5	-	TGTGCCAGCAGCGACCTGGACAGCTTCAATCAGCCCCAGCATTTT	CASSDLDSFNQPQHF
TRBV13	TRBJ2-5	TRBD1	TGTGCCAGCAGCCCGGCCGGGACAGGGGGAGAGACCCAGTACTTC	CASSPAGTGGETQYF
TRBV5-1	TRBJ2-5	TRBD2	TGCGCCAGCAGCTACGGACTAGCGGGGGGTTCCCAAGAGACCCAGTACTTC	CASSYGLAGGSQETQYF
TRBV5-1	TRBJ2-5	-	TGCGCCAGCAGCCGGAGGTGGGCAGAAGAGACCCAGTACTTC	CASSRRWAEETQYF
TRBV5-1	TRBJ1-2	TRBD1	TGCGCCAGCAGCTTTGAGGGGGCGGACTATGGCTACACCTTC	CASSFEGADYGYTF
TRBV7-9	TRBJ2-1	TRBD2	TGTGCCAGCAGTTCACACCTCGGACTAGCGGACTACAATGAGCAGTTCTTC	CASSSHLGLADYNEQFF
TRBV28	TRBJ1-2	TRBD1	TGTGCCAGCAGCCCAGAACAGGGGACCTATGGCTACACCTTC	CASSPEQGTYGYTF
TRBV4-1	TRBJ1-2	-	TGCGCCAGCAGCCAAGAACTCTATTCTAGGTTTGGCTACACCTTC	CASSQELYSRFGYTF
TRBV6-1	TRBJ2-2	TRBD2	TGTGCCAGCAGTAGATCTAGCGGGCTCGCCGGGGAGCTGTTTTTT	CASSRSSGLAGELFF
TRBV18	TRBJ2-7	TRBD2	TGTGCCAGCTCGGGGACTAGCGCTCTCTCCTACGAGCAGTACTTC	CASSGTSALSYEQYF
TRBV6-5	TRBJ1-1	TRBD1	TGTGCCAGCAACTTCAGGACAGGGAACACTGAAGCTTTCTTT	CASNFRTGNTEAFF
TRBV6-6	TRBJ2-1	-	TGTGCCAGCAGTTACTCTTTCCTCAATGAGCAGTTCTTC	CASSYSFLNEQFF
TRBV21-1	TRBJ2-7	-	TGTGCCAGCAGCAAAGCTGCGGGAGCCCACTACGAGCAGTACTTC	CASSKAAGAHYEQYF
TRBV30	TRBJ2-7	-	TGTGCCTGGAGTGTACCTTGGGAGAAACACGAAGAGCAGTACTTC	CAWSVPWEKHEEQYF
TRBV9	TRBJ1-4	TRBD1	TGTGCCAGCAGCGACCGGGACAGGGGGTCCACTTCTATGGAAAAACTGTTTTTT	CASSDRDRGSTSMEKLFF
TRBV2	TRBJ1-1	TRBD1	TGTGCCAGCAGTGCAGGGGGCGATTCGGAAGCTTTCTTT	CASSAGGDSEAFF
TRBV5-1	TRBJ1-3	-	TGCGCCAGCAGCTTACAGGGCCCTGGAAACACCATATATTTT	CASSLQGPGNTIYF
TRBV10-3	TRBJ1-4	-	TGTGCCATCAACGAGGAGGGGAATGAAAAACTGTTTTTT	CAINEEGNEKLFF
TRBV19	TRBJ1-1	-	TGTGCCAGTAGTATAGTCGCGACACTTAACACTGAAGCTTTCTTT	CASSIVATLNTEAFF
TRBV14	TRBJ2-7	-	TGTGCCAGCAGCCAGCCAGGATGGTACGAGCAGTACTTC	CASSQPGWYEQYF
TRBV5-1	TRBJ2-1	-	TGCGCCAGCAGCCTGGACATTGGCCCCAATGAGCAGTTCTTC	CASSLDIGPNEQFF
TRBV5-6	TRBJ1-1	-	TGTGCCAGCAGCTTGAGGGGGAACACTGAAGCTTTCTTT	CASSLRGNTEAFF
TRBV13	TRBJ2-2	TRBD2	TGTGCCAGCAGCCATATTAGCGGGAGTGATACCGGGGAGCTGTTTTTT	CASSHISGSDTGELFF
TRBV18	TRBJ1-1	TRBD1	TGTGCCAGCTCACTCCGACAGGGGGCGATGGTCACTGAAGCTTTCTTT	CASSLRQGAMVTEAFF
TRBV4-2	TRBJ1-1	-	TGTGCCAGCAGCCAAGATGTTGGGCGAGGGGGAACTGAAGCTTTCTTT	CASSQDVGRGGTEAFF
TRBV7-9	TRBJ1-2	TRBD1	TGTGCCAGCAGTCCTACAGGGGTCAGCTATGGCTACACCTTC	CASSPTGVSYGYTF
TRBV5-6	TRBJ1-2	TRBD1	TGTGCCAGCAGCGCTGGGACAGCTAACTATGGCTACACCTTC	CASSAGTANYGYTF
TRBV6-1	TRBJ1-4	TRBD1	TGTGCCAGCAGTGAAGCGGACAGGAGCAATGAAAAACTGTTTTTT	CASSEADRSNEKLFF
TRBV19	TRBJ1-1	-	TGTGCCAGTAGTCCGACACCGAACACTGAAGCTTTCTTT	CASSPTPNTEAFF
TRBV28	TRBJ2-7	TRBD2	TGTGCCAGCAGCCTCGGGGGGACCTCCTACGAGCAGTACTTC	CASSLGGTSYEQYF
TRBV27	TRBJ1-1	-	TGTGCCAGCAGTCCGAGGACAGACATGAACACTGAAGCTTTCTTT	CASSPRTDMNTEAFF
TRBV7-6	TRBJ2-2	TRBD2	TGTGCCAGCAGCTTAGTTCATCTGAGCGGGAGAGGAACCGGGGAGCTGTTTTTT	CASSLVHLSGRGTGELFF
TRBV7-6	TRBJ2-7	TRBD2	TGTGCCAGCAGCCCGAGGGTCCTAGCGGGAGGAATTGGCTCCTACGAGCAGTACTTC	CASSPRVLAGGIGSYEQYF
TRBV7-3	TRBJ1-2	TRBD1	TGTGCCAGCAGCGCAGGGGGCAGCTATGGCTACACCTTC	CASSAGGSYGYTF
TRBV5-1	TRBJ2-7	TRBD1	TGCGCCAGCAGCTCCTCGACAGGGGCCGGGTACGAGCAGTACTTC	CASSSSTGAGYEQYF
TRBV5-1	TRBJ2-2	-	TGCGCCAGCAGCCAGGGACACACGAACACCGGGGAGCTGTTTTTT	CASSQGHTNTGELFF